This T cell receptor (beta chain) appears in the sequencing data of a study of breast tumors, draining lymph nodes, adjacent tissues. Remarks on this clonotype: A much larger clonotype is one base distant, so this may be a read error.

Breast cancer patients provided tissue from their axillary draining lymph nodes. The ends were cut back, 4 bases at V and 8 bases at J, with 17 bases in the middle. This CDR3 region has 14 residues. Germline values: CDR1 SEHNR, CDR2 FQNEAQ (reference sequence). TCRdb recomputed calls from the multiplex PCR reads with MiXCR, one row per CDR3 protein. This table has about 200,000 distinct CDR3 sequences, roughly 31% appearing once. The chain has TRBV7-9 and TRBJ1-2; maybe TRBD1 (6 bases). Sequencing was done on a sample of axillary lymph node tissue. The receptor was isolated from a female donor with breast cancer. Some clones in this sample may be carry-over from other donors' samples. The CDR3, as DNA: TGTGCCAGCAGCTCAAGGGGGACGGGGGAAGGCTACACCTTC. This encodes CASSSRGTGEGYTF.